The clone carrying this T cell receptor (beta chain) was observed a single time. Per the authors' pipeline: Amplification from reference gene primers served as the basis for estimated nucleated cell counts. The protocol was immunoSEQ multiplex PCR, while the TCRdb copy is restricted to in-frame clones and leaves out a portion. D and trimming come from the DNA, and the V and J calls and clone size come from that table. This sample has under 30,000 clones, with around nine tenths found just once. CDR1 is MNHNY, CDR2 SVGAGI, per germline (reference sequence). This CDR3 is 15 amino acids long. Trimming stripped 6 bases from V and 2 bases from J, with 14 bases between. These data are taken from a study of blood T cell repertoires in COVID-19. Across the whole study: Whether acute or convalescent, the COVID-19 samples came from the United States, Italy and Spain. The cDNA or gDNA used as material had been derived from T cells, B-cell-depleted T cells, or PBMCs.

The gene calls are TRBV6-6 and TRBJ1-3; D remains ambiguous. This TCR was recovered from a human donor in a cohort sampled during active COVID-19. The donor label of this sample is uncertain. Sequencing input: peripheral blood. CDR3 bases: TGTGCCAGCAGACCCGACGGGAATGCTGGAAACACCATATATTTT. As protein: CASRPDGNAGNTIYF.